These 8 T cell receptor beta chains originate from one sample sequenced in a study of OX40 agonist ivuxolimab in advanced cancers. TCRdb's copy holds only in-frame clones and misses some; the assay was immunoSEQ multiplex PCR. Among about 50,000 clones listed, approximately 84% were seen once. The sample consisted of CD4+ or CD8+ T cells sorted from blood, taken in a trial of the OX40 agonist ivuxolimab. All receptors come from an adult with an advanced solid tumor such as melanoma, head and neck, liver or kidney cancer.

The chain uses TRBV6-5 and TRBJ2-7; TRBD2 matches at 11 bases. The J segment lost 6 bases and the V segment lost 5 bases, leaving 6 bases of the junction unmatched. Germline values: CDR1 MNHEY, CDR2 SVGAGI. This CDR3 spans 14 amino acids. Written as DNA, the CDR3 is TGTGCCAGCAGTAGACTAGCGGGGCTGAGCGAGCAGTACTTC. Its translation: CASSRLAGLSEQYF.

This clone was counted between two and nine times. The chain has TRBV6-1 and TRBJ1-2, with 9 bases that match TRBD1. V shed 4 bases, J shed 4 bases, and the junction held 10 bases outside the gene matches. This CDR3 is 16 amino acids long. Per the germline V gene, CDR1 is MNHNS and CDR2 is SASEGT. The CDR3 sequence is CASSVPGQGSGYGYTF. Here the CDR3 DNA reads TGTGCCAGCAGTGTCCCGGGACAGGGTTCTGGCTATGGCTACACCTTC.

The gene calls are TRBV28 and TRBJ1-1; the match to TRBD1 covers 7 bases. Looked up from germline, CDR1 is MDHEN and CDR2 is SYDVKM. With 7 bases clipped from V and 4 bases from J, the junction kept 12 bases outside the gene matches. The CDR3 consists of 15 residues. CDR3 sequence reads: CASNPPTGVGTEAFF. As DNA, the CDR3 is TGTGCCAGCAACCCTCCCACAGGGGTGGGCACTGAAGCTTTCTTT.

The J gene is TRBJ1-2, the V gene TRBV5-6; TRBD1 is a possible D gene (5 bases). V was cut by 2 bases and J by 8 bases, with 13 bases left in between. The CDR3 has 13 residues. CDR1 and CDR2 from the germline V gene are SGHDT and YYEEEE. CDR3 sequence (DNA): TGTGCCAGCAGCTTTGGGACGGAGGACGGCTACACCTTC. Its translation: CASSFGTEDGYTF.

The V gene is TRBV20-1, the J gene TRBJ2-7, with unresolved D. The CDR3 loop spans 11 amino acids. V lost 7 bases to trimming and J lost 5 bases, with 12 bases between them. Looked up from germline, CDR1 is DFQATT and CDR2 is SNEGSKA (reference sequence). The CDR3 sequence: CSVPSLNEQYF. DNA of the CDR3: TGCAGTGTCCCCTCCCTTAACGAGCAGTACTTC.

The genes are TRBV7-9 and TRBJ2-1; 9 bases align to TRBD1. Germline CDR1 reads SEHNR; CDR2 reads FQNEAQ (reference sequence). Losses at the gene ends were 5 bases for V and 6 bases for J; bases not matched to a gene: 8. The CDR3 loop spans 15 amino acids. CDR3 DNA: TGTGCCAGCAGCCGGAGGACAGGGGAGGCCAATGAGCAGTTCTTC. Encoded protein: CASSRRTGEANEQFF.

V usage is TRBV2 and J usage is TRBJ1-1; D gene ambiguous. The CDR3 has 13 amino acids. Trimming took 10 bases from V and 0 from J, leaving 12 bases between them. Germline-derived CDR1 and CDR2 are SNHLY and FYNNEI. In nucleotides, the CDR3 is TGTGCCAACAACCGGGGATTGAACACTGAAGCTTTCTTT. This encodes CANNRGLNTEAFF.

The chain uses TRBV19 and TRBJ2-3; D remains unclear. The CDR3 consists of 12 residues. Germline CDR1 and CDR2: LNHDA and SQIVND (reference sequence). Between the trimmed V and J ends, which lost 4 bases and 5 bases, there was a span of 7 bases. The CDR3 bases are TGTGCCAGTAGTACAAGACAAGATACGCAGTATTTT. This translates into CASSTRQDTQYF.